The entry below describes one TCR beta chain. Antigen specificity is unknown. The CDR3 is 15 residues long. V lost 3 bases and J 1 base, leaving 12 bases between the germline ends. CDR1 and CDR2 (germline): MNHEY, SMNVEV (reference sequence). These data belong to a study of T cell clonotyping in hematopoietic cell transplantation. Study-level results: Recipient TCR diversity dropped after transplant; expanded clonotypes rose from day 30 to 180.

Generated by immunoSEQ multiplex PCR, the TCRdb table keeps only in-frame clones and is missing some. The sample has 25,000 to 30,000 clones, 84% seen once. As to time point: recipient sample about 28 days before transplant, after cytoreduction. This TCR came from a woman aged 55-69 years with acute myeloid leukemia. Some clones in this sample may be carry-over from other donors' samples. V and J are TRBV27 and TRBJ1-1, with D perhaps matching TRBD1 (6 bases). The sequences come from peripheral blood mononuclear cells, collected before stem cell transplant. CDR3 protein: CASSFGDRSNTEAFF. Here the CDR3 DNA reads TGTGCCAGCAGTTTTGGCGACAGGTCGAACACTGAAGCTTTCTTT.